This T cell receptor (beta chain) was captured by sequencing in a study of tumor-infiltrating lymphocytes in localized non-small cell lung cancer. Overall study: Tumor tissue and non-adjacent uninvolved lung came from each patient.

Findings of the study overall: Available tissue quantity limited TCR sequencing to a patient subset.

A note on this clone: Its specificity is not known.

TCRdb keeps only in-frame clones here, not all; method: immunoSEQ multiplex PCR. This table holds around 8,900 clones, about 78% found once. This CDR3 region has 17 residues. CDR1 LNHNV and CDR2 YYDKDF come from the germline V gene (reference sequence). The ends lost 0 bases at V and 1 base at J; junction bases unmatched: 7. The V and J genes are TRBV15 and TRBJ2-5, with 8 bases that match TRBD2. Sequencing used lung tumor tissue. The receptor's source is a human donor with non-small cell lung cancer. The CDR3, as DNA: TGTGCCACCAGCAGAGATCGGGGCGGGGGGCTCCAAGAGACCCAGTACTTC. As protein: CATSRDRGGGLQETQYF. Full variable domain (remainder filled in from reference TRBV15 and TRBJ2-5): DAMVIQNPRYQVTQFGKPVTLSCSQTLNHNVMYWYQQKSSQAPKLLFHYYDKDFNNEADTPDNFQSRRPNTSFCFLDIRSPGLGDTAMYLCATSRDRGGGLQETQYFGPGTRLLVL.